These T cell receptor beta chains were read from a single sample in a study of CD8 T cells in Susac syndrome. MiXCR was run by TCRdb on the immunoSEQ multiplex PCR reads, yielding one entry per CDR3 protein. The data contain 70,000 to 85,000 distinct CDR3 sequences, 95% to 96% of them singletons. Sequenced: CD8+ T cells from PBMCs. The origin of the receptors is a human donor with Susac syndrome. CDR3s include the opening cysteine and the closing phenylalanine or tryptophan. The order of the fields is clone size, V gene, D gene, J gene, CDR3 protein, CDR3 DNA. A D gene is named only where the DNA matches it firmly. For some rows the clone size is stated as once, few or many, or as a class when expanded; others skip it.

>.|TRBV29-1|TRBD1|TRBJ2-1
CSVQDRGFFNEQFF
TGCAGCGTCCAAGACAGGGGATTCTTCAATGAGCAGTTCTTC
>.|TRBV20-1|.|TRBJ1-2
CSAPGQTNYGYTF
TGCAGTGCGCCGGGACAAACTAACTATGGCTACACCTTC
>.|TRBV20-1|.|TRBJ1-1
CSARAPNTEAFF
TGCAGTGCTAGAGCGCCTAACACTGAAGCTTTCTTT
>.|TRBV27|TRBD2|TRBJ2-3
CASSLERGGDTQYF
TGTGCCAGCAGTCTCGAGCGGGGTGGGGATACGCAGTATTTT
>once|TRBV6-2/TRBV6-3|TRBD1|TRBJ1-5
CASSATGVGQPQHF
TGTGCCAGCAGTGCCACAGGGGTAGGTCAGCCCCAGCATTTT
>.|TRBV9|.|TRBJ2-1
CASSVGPDEQFF
TGTGCCAGCAGCGTAGGGCCGGATGAGCAGTTCTTC
>.|TRBV20-1|.|TRBJ2-7
CSAWGPSSYEQYF
TGCAGTGCCTGGGGGCCGAGCTCCTACGAGCAGTACTTC
>.|TRBV10-3|TRBD1|TRBJ2-7
CATRQGQGDEQYF
TGTGCCACCCGACAGGGACAGGGCGACGAGCAGTACTTC
>.|TRBV28|.|TRBJ2-5
CATDSLAGETQYF
TGTGCCACGGACTCCTTGGCAGGCGAGACCCAGTACTTC
>once|TRBV7-2|.|TRBJ1-3
CASSAAGTGNTIYF
TGTGCCAGCAGCGCCGCCGGGACAGGAAACACCATATATTTT
>.|TRBV4-3|.|TRBJ2-1
CASSQGSGTLYNEQFF
TGCGCCAGCAGCCAAGGTTCCGGGACACTGTACAATGAGCAGTTCTTC
>.|TRBV7-9|.|TRBJ1-6
CASSLAEGTPSPLHF
TGTGCCAGCAGCTTAGCGGAGGGGACACCATCACCCCTCCACTTT
>.|TRBV20-1|.|TRBJ1-5
CSATDENQPQHF
TGCAGTGCTACCGACGAGAATCAGCCCCAGCATTTT
>.|TRBV5-1|TRBD1|TRBJ2-1
CASSPLGQGSDEQFF
TGCGCCAGCAGTCCCTTGGGACAGGGTAGTGATGAGCAGTTCTTC
>.|TRBV28|.|TRBJ1-1
CASSLNRIEAFF
TGTGCCAGCAGTTTAAACAGGATAGAAGCTTTCTTT
>.|TRBV6-4|.|TRBJ2-3
CASSDSREWSTDTQYF
TGTGCCAGCAGTGACTCGAGGGAGTGGTCCACAGATACGCAGTATTTT
>.|TRBV5-1|.|TRBJ2-1
CASSPTSFYNEQFF
TGCGCCAGCAGCCCAACTAGCTTTTACAATGAGCAGTTCTTC
>.|TRBV5-4|TRBD2|TRBJ2-7
CASRTSGNYEQYF
TGTGCCTCCCGGACTAGCGGAAACTACGAGCAGTACTTC
>once|TRBV6-1|.|TRBJ1-5
CASSEEDNQPQHF
TGTGCCAGCAGTGAGGAGGACAATCAGCCCCAGCATTTT
>.|TRBV6-5|TRBD1|TRBJ2-5
CASSVTGLWETQYF
TGTGCCAGCAGTGTGACAGGGCTTTGGGAGACCCAGTACTTC
>once|TRBV20-1|.|TRBJ1-5
CSLQGQRNQPQHF
TGCAGTCTTCAGGGCCAGAGAAATCAGCCCCAGCATTTT
>.|TRBV5-6|TRBD1|TRBJ1-2
CASSSPRQGRGYTF
TGTGCCAGCAGCTCGCCCCGACAGGGACGAGGCTACACCTTC
>.|TRBV14|.|TRBJ1-6
CASSRPNSPLHF
TGTGCCAGCAGCCGCCCTAATTCACCCCTCCACTTT
>.|TRBV28|.|TRBJ2-7
CASGPLRGRSYEQYF
TGTGCCAGCGGTCCCCTACGGGGCAGATCCTACGAGCAGTACTTC
>few|TRBV7-9|.|TRBJ1-1
CASSLEVNTEAFF
TGTGCCAGCAGCTTGGAGGTGAACACTGAAGCTTTCTTT
>.|TRBV7-9|TRBD1|TRBJ2-1
CASSKRQGDEQFF
TGTGCCAGCAGCAAAAGACAGGGGGATGAGCAGTTCTTC
>.|TRBV4-3|.|TRBJ2-6
CASSQFGTEVSGANVLTF
TGCGCCAGCAGCCAATTTGGGACCGAGGTGTCTGGGGCCAACGTCCTGACTTTC
>.|TRBV6-5|.|TRBJ2-7
CASRAENAYEQYF
TGTGCCAGCCGAGCCGAAAACGCCTACGAGCAGTACTTC
>.|TRBV29-1|.|TRBJ1-2
CSVEDRRGYTF
TGCAGCGTTGAAGACCGCCGTGGCTACACCTTC
>.|TRBV3-1|TRBD1|TRBJ2-5
CASSQGQGDETQYF
TGTGCCAGCAGCCAAGGACAGGGGGACGAGACCCAGTACTTC
>.|TRBV20-1|.|TRBJ2-1
CSAPGPPGLRLNEQFF
TGCAGTGCCCCAGGACCACCGGGATTGAGGTTAAATGAGCAGTTCTTC
>.|TRBV4-3|TRBD1|TRBJ2-7
CASSQDWGTVSYEQYF
TGCGCCAGCAGCCAAGATTGGGGGACAGTATCCTACGAGCAGTACTTC
>.|TRBV12-3/TRBV12-4|.|TRBJ2-1
CASSFYASSYNEQFF
TGTGCCAGCAGTTTTTATGCGAGCTCCTACAATGAGCAGTTCTTC
>.|TRBV20-1|TRBD2|TRBJ2-7
CSASTSGSSYEQYF
TGCAGTGCTAGCACTAGCGGGAGCTCCTACGAGCAGTACTTC
>.|TRBV4-2|TRBD2|TRBJ2-2
CASSHYREANTGELFF
TGTGCCAGCAGCCACTACCGGGAGGCCAACACCGGGGAGCTGTTTTTT
>.|TRBV9|TRBD2|TRBJ2-5
CASSVVPSGREETQYF
TGTGCCAGCAGCGTAGTCCCTAGCGGGAGAGAAGAGACCCAGTACTTC
>few|TRBV12-3/TRBV12-4|.|TRBJ2-1
CASSSNNEQFF
TGTGCCAGCAGTTCCAACAATGAGCAGTTCTTC
>.|TRBV7-9|TRBD1|TRBJ1-2
CASRSGQGLDGYTF
TGTGCCAGCAGGTCGGGACAGGGACTCGATGGCTACACCTTC
>.|TRBV20-1|.|TRBJ1-5
CSAWEDGVLDQPQHF
TGCAGTGCTTGGGAGGACGGGGTTCTTGATCAGCCCCAGCATTTT
>.|TRBV2|.|TRBJ2-1
CASSEVYNEQFF
TGTGCCAGCAGTGAGGTATACAATGAGCAGTTCTTC
>.|TRBV7-9|TRBD1|TRBJ1-2
CASSGHTGGAGGYTF
TGTGCCAGCAGCGGGCACACAGGGGGCGCAGGTGGCTACACCTTC
>.|TRBV27|.|TRBJ2-2
CASSFLTTGELFF
TGTGCCAGCAGTTTCCTTACCACCGGGGAGCTGTTTTTT
>.|TRBV12-3/TRBV12-4|.|TRBJ2-7
CASRTLSGQHEQYF
TGTGCCAGCAGAACTCTGTCAGGGCAGCACGAGCAGTACTTC
>few|TRBV6-5|.|TRBJ2-5
CASTLGETQYF
TGTGCCAGCACTTTAGGCGAGACCCAGTACTTC
>.|TRBV12-3/TRBV12-4|.|TRBJ2-5
CASSTRTETQYF
TGTGCCAGCAGTACCCGTACGGAGACCCAGTACTTC
>.|TRBV6-5|.|TRBJ2-5
CASSYQGSWGETQYF
TGTGCCAGCAGTTACCAGGGCAGTTGGGGTGAGACCCAGTACTTC
>.|TRBV29-1|.|TRBJ1-2
CSVEYPGQSRDGYTF
TGCAGCGTTGAATACCCGGGGCAGTCCCGTGATGGCTACACCTTC
>.|TRBV6-6|.|TRBJ2-1
CASSGDFDNEQFF
TGTGCCAGCAGTGGGGACTTTGACAATGAGCAGTTCTTC
>.|TRBV29-1|.|TRBJ2-1
CSVEWSDNEQFF
TGCAGCGTTGAGTGGTCCGACAATGAGCAGTTCTTC
>.|TRBV4-1|.|TRBJ1-4
CASSQGDEKLFF
TGCGCCAGCAGCCAGGGGGATGAAAAACTGTTTTTT
>.|TRBV29-1|.|TRBJ2-1
CSVEARYNEQFF
TGCAGCGTTGAGGCCCGCTACAATGAGCAGTTCTTC
>.|TRBV3-1|.|TRBJ1-2
CASSLPNPSYLGYTF
TGTGCCAGCAGCCTACCAAATCCATCCTATTTGGGCTACACCTTC